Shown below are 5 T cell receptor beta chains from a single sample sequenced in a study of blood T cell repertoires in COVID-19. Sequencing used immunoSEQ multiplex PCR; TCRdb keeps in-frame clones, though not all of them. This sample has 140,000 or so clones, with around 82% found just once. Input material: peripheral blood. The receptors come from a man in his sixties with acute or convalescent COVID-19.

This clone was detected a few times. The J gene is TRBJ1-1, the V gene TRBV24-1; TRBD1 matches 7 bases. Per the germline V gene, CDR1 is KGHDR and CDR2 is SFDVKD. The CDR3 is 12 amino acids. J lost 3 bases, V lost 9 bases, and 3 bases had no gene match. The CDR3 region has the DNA TGTGCCACCCAAGACAGGGACACTGAAGCTTTCTTT. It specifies CATQDRDTEAFF.

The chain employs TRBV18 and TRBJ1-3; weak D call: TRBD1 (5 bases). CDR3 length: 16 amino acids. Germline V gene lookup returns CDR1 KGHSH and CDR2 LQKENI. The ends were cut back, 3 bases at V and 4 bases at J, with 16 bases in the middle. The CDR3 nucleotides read TGTGCCAGCTCACCTGTAGGACACAAATCAGGAAACACCATATATTTT. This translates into CASSPVGHKSGNTIYF.

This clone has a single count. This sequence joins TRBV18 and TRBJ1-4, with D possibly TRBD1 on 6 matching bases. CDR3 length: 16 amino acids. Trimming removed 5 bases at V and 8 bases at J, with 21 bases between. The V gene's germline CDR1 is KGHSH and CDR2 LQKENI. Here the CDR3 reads CASSSGTPYSGEKLFF. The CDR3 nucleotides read TGTGCCAGCTCATCCGGGACACCCTATTCGGGGGAAAAACTGTTTTTT.

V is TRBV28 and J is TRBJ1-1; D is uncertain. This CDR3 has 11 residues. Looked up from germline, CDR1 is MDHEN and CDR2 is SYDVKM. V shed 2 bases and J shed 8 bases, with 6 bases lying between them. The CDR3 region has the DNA TGTGCCAGCAGTTTAACAGCAGAAGCTTTCTTT. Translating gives CASSLTAEAFF. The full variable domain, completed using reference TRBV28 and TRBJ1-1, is DVKVTQSSRYLVKRTGEKVFLECVQDMDHENMFWYRQDPGLGLRLIYFSYDVKMKEKGDIPEGYSVSREKKERFSLILESASTNQTSMYLCASSLTAEAFFGQGTRLTVV.

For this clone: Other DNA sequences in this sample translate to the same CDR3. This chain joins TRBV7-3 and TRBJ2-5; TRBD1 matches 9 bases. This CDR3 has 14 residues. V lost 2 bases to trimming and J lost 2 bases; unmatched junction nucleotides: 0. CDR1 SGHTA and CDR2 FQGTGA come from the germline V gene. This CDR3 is CASSLGTGQETQYF. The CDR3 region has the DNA TGTGCCAGCAGCTTAGGGACAGGGCAAGAGACCCAGTACTTC.